A selection of T cell receptor beta chains follows, all from one sample in a study of low-dose radiotherapy and immunotherapy resistance in tumors. Using its own MiXCR run on the reads, TCRdb lists one record per CDR3 protein. The sample lists fewer than 60,000 distinct CDR3 sequences, 10% to 15% occurring once. The material was PBMCs, obtained before treatment. These receptors all stem from a female donor with ovarian cancer. Both conserved end residues are part of each CDR3. D genes are given only for firm matches. Not all rows give a size; the values are once, few, many and, for expanded clones, a class.

clone_size,j_call,v_call,d_call,cdr3_aa,cdr3_nt
many,TRBJ2-1,TRBV6-1,TRBD2,CASSRTGTSGTHEQFF,TGTGCCAGCAGTCGTACAGGGACTAGCGGGACTCATGAGCAGTTCTTC
many,TRBJ2-3,TRBV6-8,TRBD2,CASSRGGGGGDTQYF,TGTGCCAGCAGCCGCGGGGGGGGGGGCGGAGATACGCAGTATTTT
many,TRBJ2-3,TRBV3-1,.,CASSQVGGGYTDTQYF,TGTGCCAGCAGCCAAGTTGGTGGGGGCTACACAGATACGCAGTATTTT
many,TRBJ2-7,TRBV5-1,TRBD1,CASSFGQATYEQYF,TGCGCCAGCAGCTTCGGACAGGCAACCTACGAGCAGTACTTC
many,TRBJ1-2,TRBV10-1,TRBD1,CASSEGTGHDYGYTF,TGCGCCAGCAGTGAGGGGACAGGGCACGACTATGGCTACACCTTC
many,TRBJ2-1,TRBV24-1,TRBD2,CATSDSQTSGLLRNEQFF,TGTGCCACCAGTGATTCCCAGACTAGCGGGCTCCTAAGGAATGAGCAGTTCTTC
many,TRBJ2-5,TRBV24-1,TRBD1,CATSDSGTGQETQYF,TGTGCCACCAGTGATTCCGGGACAGGACAAGAGACCCAGTACTTC
.,TRBJ2-5,TRBV5-4,TRBD2,CASSAGLAGGQETQYF,TGTGCCAGCAGCGCGGGACTAGCGGGAGGGCAAGAGACCCAGTACTTC
many,TRBJ1-5,TRBV7-8,TRBD1,CASSLATGGSGNQPQHF,TGTGCCAGCAGCTTAGCCACAGGGGGCTCTGGCAATCAGCCCCAGCATTTT
many,TRBJ2-3,TRBV6-2/TRBV6-3,.,CASTTPGGIDTQYF,TGTGCCAGCACTACACCGGGGGGCATAGATACGCAGTATTTT
many,TRBJ2-3,TRBV6-5,.,CASKVKGTETDTQYF,TGTGCCAGCAAAGTCAAAGGGACGGAGACAGATACGCAGTATTTT
.,TRBJ1-6,TRBV18,.,CASSPSTGRSNSPLHF,TGTGCCAGCTCACCATCCACAGGGAGAAGTAATTCACCCCTCCACTTT
many,TRBJ2-2,TRBV12-3/TRBV12-4,.,CASSFETENTGELFF,TGTGCCAGCAGTTTCGAGACAGAGAACACCGGGGAGCTGTTTTTT
many,TRBJ2-2,TRBV29-1,.,CSVERSAATNTGELFF,TGCAGCGTTGAAAGGTCGGCGGCAACGAACACCGGGGAGCTGTTTTTT
many,TRBJ2-1,TRBV7-2,.,CASSLISSYNEQFF,TGTGCCAGCAGCTTAATCAGCTCCTACAATGAGCAGTTCTTC
many,TRBJ2-2,TRBV18,.,CASSPGTGELFF,TGTGCCAGCTCACCAGGAACCGGGGAGCTGTTTTTT
many,TRBJ2-2,TRBV19,.,CASSIRDGAGELFF,TGTGCCAGTAGTATACGGGATGGCGCCGGGGAGCTGTTTTTT
many,TRBJ1-4,TRBV2,.,CASNWGRTNEKLFF,TGTGCCAGCAATTGGGGGCGAACTAATGAAAAACTGTTTTTT
many,TRBJ2-6,TRBV7-6,.,CASSFSYRSGANVLTF,TGTGCCAGCAGCTTCTCTTACCGCTCTGGGGCCAACGTCCTGACTTTC
many,TRBJ2-5,TRBV25-1,.,CASSATSLETQYF,TGTGCCAGCAGTGCTACTAGTTTGGAGACCCAGTACTTC
many,TRBJ2-5,TRBV10-3,TRBD2,CAIKSGGAEETQYF,TGTGCCATCAAAAGCGGGGGGGCGGAAGAGACCCAGTACTTC
many,TRBJ2-1,TRBV12-3/TRBV12-4,TRBD1,CASSWGQGAYNEQFF,TGTGCCAGCAGTTGGGGACAGGGGGCTTACAATGAGCAGTTCTTC
many,TRBJ1-1,TRBV10-3,.,CAISVGAQGNTEAFF,TGTGCCATCAGTGTGGGCGCGCAGGGTAACACTGAAGCTTTCTTT
many,TRBJ2-1,TRBV6-2/TRBV6-3,TRBD2,CASSFRTSGAYNEQFF,TGTGCCAGCAGTTTTCGGACTAGCGGGGCGTACAATGAGCAGTTCTTC
many,TRBJ1-5,TRBV7-2,.,CASSVTGTNNQPQHF,TGTGCCAGCAGCGTAACCGGGACTAACAATCAGCCCCAGCATTTT
few,TRBJ1-1,TRBV5-1,TRBD1,CASSPGGTGAAEAFF,TGCGCCAGCAGCCCCGGCGGGACAGGGGCCGCTGAAGCTTTCTTT
many,TRBJ1-4,TRBV19,.,CASSIFWGGSNEKLFF,TGTGCCAGTAGTATATTTTGGGGCGGCTCCAATGAAAAACTGTTTTTT
many,TRBJ1-5,TRBV12-3/TRBV12-4,.,CASRQDNQPQHF,TGTGCCAGCAGACAAGACAATCAGCCCCAGCATTTT
many,TRBJ2-7,TRBV5-1,TRBD1,CASSHRTGPEQYF,TGCGCCAGCAGCCACCGGACAGGACCCGAGCAGTACTTC
many,TRBJ2-3,TRBV20-1,TRBD2,CSARTSGGAVDTQYF,TGCAGTGCTCGGACTAGCGGGGGGGCTGTAGATACGCAGTATTTT
.,TRBJ2-5,TRBV5-4,TRBD2,CASSLGTSGMGTQYF,TGTGCCAGCAGCCTCGGGACTAGCGGGATGGGGACCCAGTACTTC
many,TRBJ1-2,TRBV12-5,.,CASGGNSYGYTF,TGTGCTAGTGGGGGAAATTCCTATGGCTACACCTTC
many,TRBJ2-2,TRBV7-9,TRBD2,CASSSGVAGGYTGELFF,TGTGCCAGCAGCTCCGGGGTTGCGGGGGGCTACACCGGGGAGCTGTTTTTT
many,TRBJ1-2,TRBV2,.,CARRKTPVVPIKGPLTRANYGYTF,TGTGCCAGACGGAAAACCCCTGTCGTGCCGATAAAGGGACCCTTAACGAGGGCCAACTATGGCTACACCTTC
many,TRBJ2-5,TRBV25-1,TRBD1,CASSERQTGRETQYF,TGTGCCAGCAGTGAACGCCAGACAGGGCGGGAGACCCAGTACTTC
many,TRBJ2-5,TRBV7-2,TRBD2,CASRQRVGLAGGQETQYF,TGTGCCAGCAGGCAGAGGGTGGGACTAGCGGGGGGTCAAGAGACCCAGTACTTC